What follows describes a single T cell receptor beta chain. Profiled with immunoSEQ multiplex PCR; TCRdb holds only in-frame clones, not every one. In the table there are 160,000 or so clones, 87% of which are singletons. The CDR3 covers 14 residues. V lost 3 bases, J lost 7 bases, and 14 bases lay in between. Germline CDR1 and CDR2: SGHRS and YFSETQ. The sample is drawn from a study of T cell responses to AZD1222 COVID-19 vaccine. The specimen was peripheral blood, collected 28 days after the second AZD1222 dose. This TCR derives from an adult who received the AZD1222 COVID-19 vaccine. The chain couples TRBV5-1 to TRBJ2-1; D tentatively reads TRBD1 or TRBD2 (6 bases each). CDR3 region: CASSWGAYENEQFF. DNA of the CDR3: TGCGCCAGCAGCTGGGGGGCCTACGAGAATGAGCAGTTCTTC.